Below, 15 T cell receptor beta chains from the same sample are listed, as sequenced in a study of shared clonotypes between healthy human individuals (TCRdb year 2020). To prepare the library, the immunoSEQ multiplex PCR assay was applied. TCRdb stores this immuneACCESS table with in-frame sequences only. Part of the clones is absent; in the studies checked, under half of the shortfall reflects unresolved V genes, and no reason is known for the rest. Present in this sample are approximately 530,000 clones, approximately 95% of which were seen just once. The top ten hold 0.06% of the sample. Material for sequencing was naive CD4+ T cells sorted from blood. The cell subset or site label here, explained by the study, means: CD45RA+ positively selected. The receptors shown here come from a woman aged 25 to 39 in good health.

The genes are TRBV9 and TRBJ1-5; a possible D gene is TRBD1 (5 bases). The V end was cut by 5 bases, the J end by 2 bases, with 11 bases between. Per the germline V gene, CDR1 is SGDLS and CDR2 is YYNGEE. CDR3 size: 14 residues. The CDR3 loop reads CASSPGGGNQPQHF. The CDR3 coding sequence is TGTGCCAGCAGTCCGGGGGGAGGCAATCAGCCCCAGCATTTT. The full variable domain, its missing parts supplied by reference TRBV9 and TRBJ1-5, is DSGVTQTPKHLITATGQRVTLRCSPRSGDLSVYWYQQSLDQGLQFLIQYYNGEERAKGNILERFSAQQFPDLHSELNLSSLELGDSALYFCASSPGGGNQPQHFGDGTRLSIL.

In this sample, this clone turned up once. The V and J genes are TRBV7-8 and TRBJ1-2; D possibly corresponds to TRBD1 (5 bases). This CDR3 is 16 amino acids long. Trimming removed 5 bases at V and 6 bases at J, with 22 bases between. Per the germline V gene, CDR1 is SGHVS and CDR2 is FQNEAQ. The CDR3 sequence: CASSQRPGLTINGYTF. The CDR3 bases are TGTGCCAGCAGCCAACGACCGGGACTCACTATAAATGGCTACACCTTC. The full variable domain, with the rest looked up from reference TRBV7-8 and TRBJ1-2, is GAGVSQSPRYKVAKRGQDVALRCDPISGHVSLFWYQQALGQGPEFLTYFQNEAQLDKSGLPSDRFFAERPEGSVSTLKIQRTQQEDSAVYLCASSQRPGLTINGYTFGSGTRLTVV.

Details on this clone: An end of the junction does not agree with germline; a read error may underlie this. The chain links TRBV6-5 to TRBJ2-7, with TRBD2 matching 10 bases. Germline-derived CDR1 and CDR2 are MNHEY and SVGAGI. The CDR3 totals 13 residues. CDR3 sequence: CAISGLAVGEQYF. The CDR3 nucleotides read TGTGCCATCAGTGGACTAGCGGTAGGAGAGCAGTACTTC.

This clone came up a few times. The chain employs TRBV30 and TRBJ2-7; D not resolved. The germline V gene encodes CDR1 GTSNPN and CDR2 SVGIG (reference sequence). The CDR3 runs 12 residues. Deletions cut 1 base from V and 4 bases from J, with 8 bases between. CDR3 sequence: CAWSAASYEQYF. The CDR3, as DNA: TGTGCCTGGAGTGCGGCATCGTACGAGCAGTACTTC.

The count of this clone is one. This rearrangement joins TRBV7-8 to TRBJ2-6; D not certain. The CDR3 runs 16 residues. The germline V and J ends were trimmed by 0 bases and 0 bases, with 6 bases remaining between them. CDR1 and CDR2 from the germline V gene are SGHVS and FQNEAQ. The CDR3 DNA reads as TGTGCCAGCAGCTTAGCTGTCCTCTCTGGGGCCAACGTCCTGACTTTC. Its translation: CASSLAVLSGANVLTF.

The CDR3 is CSATWGDTQYF. In DNA form, the CDR3 reads TGCAGTGCTACTTGGGGAGATACGCAGTATTTT. The chain combines TRBV20-1 with TRBJ2-3, with D unresolved. Trimming took off 4 bases at V and 5 bases at J, with 7 bases between the two ends. Germline-derived CDR1 and CDR2 are DFQATT and SNEGSKA (reference sequence). This CDR3 has 11 residues.

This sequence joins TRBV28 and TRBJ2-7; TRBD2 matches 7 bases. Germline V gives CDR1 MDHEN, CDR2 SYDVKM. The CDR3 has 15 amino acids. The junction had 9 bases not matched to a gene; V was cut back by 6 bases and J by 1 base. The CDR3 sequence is CASRGGRSLSYEQYF. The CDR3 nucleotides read TGTGCCAGCAGGGGGGGGAGGTCTTTGTCCTACGAGCAGTACTTC.

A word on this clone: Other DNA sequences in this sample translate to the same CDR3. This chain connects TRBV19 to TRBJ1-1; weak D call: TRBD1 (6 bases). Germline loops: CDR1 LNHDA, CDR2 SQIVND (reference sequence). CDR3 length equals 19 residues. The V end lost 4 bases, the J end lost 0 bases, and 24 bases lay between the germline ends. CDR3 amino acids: CASSKGPGQGPWMNTEAFF. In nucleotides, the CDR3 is TGTGCCAGTAGTAAGGGACCGGGGCAGGGGCCTTGGATGAACACTGAAGCTTTCTTT. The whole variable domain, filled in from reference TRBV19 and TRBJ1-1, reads DGGITQSPKYLFRKEGQNVTLSCEQNLNHDAMYWYRQDPGQGLRLIYYSQIVNDFQKGDIAEGYSVSREKKESFPLTVTSAQKNPTAFYLCASSKGPGQGPWMNTEAFFGQGTRLTVV.

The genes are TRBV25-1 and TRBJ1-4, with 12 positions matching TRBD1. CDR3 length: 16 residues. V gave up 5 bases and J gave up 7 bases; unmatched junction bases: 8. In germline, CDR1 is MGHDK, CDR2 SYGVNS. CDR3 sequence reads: CASSFLPGQGAEKLFF. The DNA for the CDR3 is TGTGCCAGCAGTTTTCTTCCGGGACAGGGGGCTGAAAAACTGTTTTTT.

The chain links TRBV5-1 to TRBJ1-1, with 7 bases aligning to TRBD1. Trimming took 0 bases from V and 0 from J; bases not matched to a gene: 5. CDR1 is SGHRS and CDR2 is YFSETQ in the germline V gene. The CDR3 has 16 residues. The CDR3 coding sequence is TGCGCCAGCAGCTTGGCCGGGACAGCTATGAACACTGAAGCTTTCTTT. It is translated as CASSLAGTAMNTEAFF. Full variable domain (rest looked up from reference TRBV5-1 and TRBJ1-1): KAGVTQTPRYLIKTRGQQVTLSCSPISGHRSVSWYQQTPGQGLQFLFEYFSETQRNKGNFPGRFSGRQFSNSRSEMNVSTLELGDSALYLCASSLAGTAMNTEAFFGQGTRLTVV.

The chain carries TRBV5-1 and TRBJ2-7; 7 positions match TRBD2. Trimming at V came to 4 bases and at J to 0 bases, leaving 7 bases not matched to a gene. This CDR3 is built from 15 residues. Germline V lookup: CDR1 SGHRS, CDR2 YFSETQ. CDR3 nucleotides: TGCGCCAGCAGCCCCGGACTAGGCTCCTCCTACGAGCAGTACTTC. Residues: CASSPGLGSSYEQYF.

The CDR3 coding sequence is TGTGCCAGCAGCCTCGGACAGGATAATTCACCCCTCCACTTT. Translating it yields CASSLGQDNSPLHF. J is TRBJ1-6 and V is TRBV11-2; 7 bases align to TRBD1. CDR1 and CDR2 from the germline V gene are SGHAT and FQNNGV. With 5 bases clipped from V and 5 bases from J, the junction kept 3 bases outside the gene matches. The length of the CDR3 is 14 residues.

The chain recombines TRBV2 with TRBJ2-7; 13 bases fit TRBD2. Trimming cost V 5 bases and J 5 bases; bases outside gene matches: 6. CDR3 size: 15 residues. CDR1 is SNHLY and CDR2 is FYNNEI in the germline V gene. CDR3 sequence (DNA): TGTGCCAGCAGTCTACGGACTAGCGGGAGCCACGAGCAGTACTTC. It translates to CASSLRTSGSHEQYF.

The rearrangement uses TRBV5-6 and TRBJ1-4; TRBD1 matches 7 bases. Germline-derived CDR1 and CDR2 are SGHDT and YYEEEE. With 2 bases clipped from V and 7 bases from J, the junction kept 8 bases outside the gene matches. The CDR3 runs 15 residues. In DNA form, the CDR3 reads TGTGCCAGCAGCTTCCAAACAGGGGCGGGTGAAAAACTGTTTTTT. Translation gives CASSFQTGAGEKLFF.

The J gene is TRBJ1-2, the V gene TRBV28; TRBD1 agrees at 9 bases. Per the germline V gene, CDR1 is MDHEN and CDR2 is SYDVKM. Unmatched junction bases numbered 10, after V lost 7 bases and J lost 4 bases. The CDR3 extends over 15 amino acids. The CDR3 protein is CASTLQGARGYGYTF. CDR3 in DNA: TGTGCCAGCACTCTACAGGGGGCGCGGGGCTATGGCTACACCTTC.